A selection of T cell receptor beta chains follows, all from one sample in a study of T cell responses to AZD1222 COVID-19 vaccine. Assay used: immunoSEQ multiplex PCR; TCRdb lists only in-frame clones, some missing. Of 100,000 to 150,000 clones listed, 90% were seen once; the top ten hold nearly 4.5%. The starting material was peripheral blood, obtained on day 0 of MenACWY control vaccination. Source of these receptors: an adult in good health. CDR3s include the opening cysteine and the closing phenylalanine or tryptophan. D genes are given only for firm matches. Clone size appears in some rows only: once, few, many, or a class for an expanded clone.

D | J | size | V | CDR3 | DNA
. | TRBJ1-5 | . | TRBV6-1 | CASSEYGGSNQPQHF | TGTGCCAGCAGTGAATACGGGGGGTCCAATCAGCCCCAGCATTTT
. | TRBJ1-3 | . | TRBV7-9 | CASSPTGISGNTIYF | TGTGCCAGCAGCCCCACAGGGATCTCTGGAAACACCATATATTTT
. | TRBJ2-2 | . | TRBV5-1 | CASSLEFTRNTGELFF | TGCGCCAGCAGCTTGGAGTTCACCAGGAACACCGGGGAGCTGTTTTTT
. | TRBJ2-7 | . | TRBV7-9 | CASSSKGASSYEQYF | TGTGCCAGCAGCTCCAAGGGCGCCTCCTCCTACGAGCAGTACTTC
TRBD2 | TRBJ2-1 | . | TRBV11-3 | CASSFTLADYNEQFF | TGTGCCAGCAGCTTCACACTAGCGGACTACAATGAGCAGTTCTTC
TRBD1 | TRBJ1-6 | . | TRBV9 | CASSEKTGFFSPLHF | TGTGCCAGCAGCGAAAAGACAGGGTTCTTTTCACCCCTCCACTTT
. | TRBJ1-5 | once | TRBV11-2 | CASSAHSNQPQHF | TGTGCCAGCAGCGCTCATAGCAATCAGCCCCAGCATTTT
. | TRBJ2-3 | . | TRBV4-3 | CASSPHSSPSTDTQYF | TGCGCCAGCAGCCCCCACAGTTCTCCTAGCACAGATACGCAGTATTTT
. | TRBJ2-5 | once | TRBV25-1 | CASSEGGRGWETQYF | TGTGCCAGCAGTGAAGGGGGCAGGGGATGGGAGACCCAGTACTTC
TRBD2 | TRBJ2-5 | . | TRBV7-2 | CASSSHGAGGLETQYF | TGTGCCAGCAGCTCCCACGGGGCGGGGGGCCTGGAGACCCAGTACTTC
. | TRBJ2-2 | . | TRBV11-2 | CATPLRRRQANTGELFF | TGTGCCACCCCCCTACGGCGACGGCAGGCGAACACCGGGGAGCTGTTTTTT
. | TRBJ2-2 | . | TRBV19 | CASTVDRYYAGELFF | TGTGCCAGTACCGTTGACAGGTATTACGCCGGGGAGCTGTTTTTT